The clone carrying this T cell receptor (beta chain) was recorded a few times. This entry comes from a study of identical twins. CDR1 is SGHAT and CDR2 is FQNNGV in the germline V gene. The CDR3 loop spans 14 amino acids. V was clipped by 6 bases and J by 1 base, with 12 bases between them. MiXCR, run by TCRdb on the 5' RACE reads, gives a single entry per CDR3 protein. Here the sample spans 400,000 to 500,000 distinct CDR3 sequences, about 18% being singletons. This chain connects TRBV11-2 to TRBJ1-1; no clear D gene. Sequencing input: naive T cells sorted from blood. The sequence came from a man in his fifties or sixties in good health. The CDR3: CASRQERRNTEAFF. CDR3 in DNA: TGTGCCAGCAGACAAGAGAGAAGGAACACTGAAGCTTTCTTT.